The clone carrying this T cell receptor beta chain was counted ten times or more. The CDR3 is 13 residues long. V lost 1 base to trimming and J lost 5 bases, with 10 bases between them. Germline V gene data show CDR1 as DFQATT and CDR2 as SNEGSKA (reference sequence). As for time point: pre-sensitization, week 0. Regarding treatment: therapeutic diphenylcyclopropenone sensitization with weekly scalp DPC. Blood sampling occurred before each patch-test application. Total RNA was extracted from unfractionated whole blood. This sample was taken from a study of human T cells and chemical hapten exposure. One entry per CDR3 protein results from TCRdb running MiXCR on the RACE reads. Among 350,000 to 400,000 distinct CDR3 sequences listed, approximately 5% were seen once.

The J gene is TRBJ2-3, the V gene TRBV20-1; D gene ambiguous. Source: whole blood, taken in connection with sensitization to the hapten diphenylcyclopropenone (DPC). This TCR was sampled from a woman aged 50 to 60 with alopecia areata. Some clones in this sample may be carry-over from other donors' samples. CDR3 residues: CSARAWERDTQYF. In DNA, the CDR3 is TGCAGTGCTAGAGCGTGGGAACGAGATACGCAGTATTTT.